The rows below give T cell receptor beta chains drawn from one sample of a study of OX40 agonist ivuxolimab in advanced cancers. The repertoire was sequenced with immunoSEQ multiplex PCR; TCRdb's copy has only in-frame clones and lacks some. Here the sample spans around 63,000 clones, 85% to 95% being singletons. Sequenced here: CD4+ or CD8+ T cells sorted from blood, sampled in a trial of the OX40 agonist ivuxolimab. These receptors were obtained from an adult with an advanced solid tumor such as melanoma, head and neck, liver or kidney cancer. Each CDR3 is given with its conserved first and last residue. The D gene is left open where the match is weak. Only some rows state a clone size, as once, few, many or a class for expanded clones.

j_call | d_call | clone_size | v_call | cdr3_nt | cdr3_aa
TRBJ2-7 | NA | NA | TRBV7-8 | TGTGCCAGCAGCCTCGCTGGTCGGTCTTCCTACGAGCAGTACTTC | CASSLAGRSSYEQYF
TRBJ2-2 | TRBD2 | NA | TRBV19 | TGTGCCAGTAGTAAGGGACTAGCGGGAGCCACCGGGGAGCTGTTTTTT | CASSKGLAGATGELFF
TRBJ2-5 | TRBD1 | NA | TRBV19 | TGTGCCAGTACTACGGACAGGGGTGGAGAGACCCAGTACTTC | CASTTDRGGETQYF
TRBJ1-3 | NA | NA | TRBV9 | TGTGCCAGCAGCGTAGGCGGGGTGGGACAATTCGGAAACACCATATATTTT | CASSVGGVGQFGNTIYF
TRBJ2-7 | TRBD1 | NA | TRBV6-6 | TGTGCCAGCAGTGTCTACGGGACAGGGACCTACGAGCAGTACTTC | CASSVYGTGTYEQYF
TRBJ2-7 | NA | once | TRBV5-5 | TGTGCCAGCAGTTTACAGGGTTACGAGCAGTACTTC | CASSLQGYEQYF
TRBJ2-7 | NA | NA | TRBV6-5 | TGTGCCAGCAGAGATGGACAGAAGAGCTCCTACGAGCAGTACTTC | CASRDGQKSSYEQYF
TRBJ1-5 | NA | NA | TRBV6-5 | TGTGCCAGCAGTTATAAAGGCGATCAGCCCCAGCATTTT | CASSYKGDQPQHF
TRBJ2-5 | TRBD1 | NA | TRBV15 | TGTGCCACCAGCACCGACCCGGACAGGGCAGAGACCCAGTACTTC | CATSTDPDRAETQYF
TRBJ2-7 | NA | NA | TRBV4-3 | TGCGCCAGCAGCCAAGATGGGACGTTAATCTACGAGCAGTACTTC | CASSQDGTLIYEQYF
TRBJ2-2 | NA | NA | TRBV7-9 | TGTGCCAGCAGCCTAGTTCCCGGCGGGAAGGGCACCGGGGAGCTGTTTTTT | CASSLVPGGKGTGELFF
TRBJ2-7 | TRBD2 | NA | TRBV5-1 | TGCGCCAGCAGCTTTTCAGCGGGATCGGGGTACGAGCAGTACTTC | CASSFSAGSGYEQYF
TRBJ1-5 | NA | NA | TRBV4-3 | TGCGCCAGCAGCGAAATTCAGGGTCTTAATCAGCCCCAGCATTTT | CASSEIQGLNQPQHF
TRBJ2-3 | NA | NA | TRBV6-1 | TGTGCCAGCAGTGAATTGAGGTCAGGGGGGATAAGCGATACGCAGTATTTT | CASSELRSGGISDTQYF
TRBJ2-3 | NA | NA | TRBV5-4 | TGTGCCAGCAGCTTGGCAGCGGGCCTCACAGATACGCAGTATTTT | CASSLAAGLTDTQYF
TRBJ1-5 | TRBD1 | NA | TRBV6-1 | TGTGCCTATGGGGACAGGTCCGGGCCCCAGCATTTT | CAYGDRSGPQHF
TRBJ2-7 | NA | NA | TRBV19 | TGTGCCAGTAGTGCCACAGTCTACGAGCAGTACTTC | CASSATVYEQYF
TRBJ2-7 | TRBD2 | NA | TRBV2 | TGTGCCAGCAGTGAGGGGCGGGAGGGCTACGAGCAGTACTTC | CASSEGREGYEQYF
TRBJ2-3 | NA | NA | TRBV11-2 | TGTGCCAGCAGCTTCGGGACTCAGCCCACAGATACGCAGTATTTT | CASSFGTQPTDTQYF
TRBJ2-1 | NA | NA | TRBV7-2 | TGTGCCAGCAGCTTAGATCTGGGCTGGGAGCAGTTCTTC | CASSLDLGWEQFF
TRBJ2-1 | NA | NA | TRBV27 | TGTGCCAGCAGTCCACCTCTGAGTGCGAATGAGCAGTTCTTC | CASSPPLSANEQFF
TRBJ1-1 | TRBD1 | NA | TRBV15 | TGTGCCACCAGCAGGGGTCCGGGACAGGGGGCGAGGGGTACTGAAGCTTTCTTT | CATSRGPGQGARGTEAFF
TRBJ2-3 | NA | NA | TRBV6-1 | TGTGCCAGCAGACGGGCAGATACGCAGTATTTT | CASRRADTQYF
TRBJ2-7 | NA | NA | TRBV6-1 | TGTGCCAGCAGTGAGGTCACCTGGGGCCAAGACGAGCAGTACTTC | CASSEVTWGQDEQYF
TRBJ1-2 | NA | once | TRBV4-3 | TGCGCCAGCAGCGCTAACCTACGGGTGGATGGCTACACCTTC | CASSANLRVDGYTF
TRBJ1-1 | NA | NA | TRBV27 | TGTGCCAGCAGAGACCTAGGAGGCTTGACTGAAGCTTTCTTT | CASRDLGGLTEAFF
TRBJ2-7 | TRBD1 | NA | TRBV9 | TGTGCCAGCAGCTCCGGGGACAGCCTCCACGAGCAGTACTTC | CASSSGDSLHEQYF
TRBJ2-2 | NA | once | TRBV9 | TGTGCCAGCAGCGTCGGGCTGAACACCGGGGAGCTGTTTTTT | CASSVGLNTGELFF
TRBJ1-2 | TRBD1 | few | TRBV5-1 | TGCGCCAGCAGCCTAAGACAGGGGGCTGATGGCTACACCTTC | CASSLRQGADGYTF
TRBJ2-1 | TRBD2 | NA | TRBV27 | TGTGCCAGCAGTTTAACCGGTGGGACTAGCGGATTGGGCAATGAGCAGTTCTTC | CASSLTGGTSGLGNEQFF
TRBJ2-2 | NA | NA | TRBV25-1 | TGTGCCAGCAGTGAATATGCCGGAGGGAGCGGGGAGCTGTTTTTT | CASSEYAGGSGELFF
TRBJ2-5 | TRBD2 | NA | TRBV27 | TGTGCCAGCAGTTCGACGACTAGCGGGGACCAAGAGACCCAGTACTTC | CASSSTTSGDQETQYF
TRBJ1-2 | TRBD1 | NA | TRBV6-5 | TGTGCCAGCAGTTACCCAAGACAGGGGGGTTTTTATGGCTACACCTTC | CASSYPRQGGFYGYTF
TRBJ2-7 | NA | NA | TRBV23-1 | TGCGCCAGCAGTCACCCCCATACCTACGAGCAGTACTTC | CASSHPHTYEQYF
TRBJ2-5 | NA | NA | TRBV5-1 | TGCGCCAGCAGCTTGGACTACACATACGGGGAGACCCAGTACTTC | CASSLDYTYGETQYF
TRBJ2-7 | NA | NA | TRBV5-4 | TGTGCCAGCAGCTTTGGGGGGGAGCAGTACTTC | CASSFGGEQYF
TRBJ2-7 | NA | once | TRBV25-1 | TGTGCCAGCAGCCCTCCCGGCTCTTCGATCACCTACGAGCAGTACTTC | CASSPPGSSITYEQYF
TRBJ2-1 | NA | NA | TRBV6-1 | TGTGCCAGCAGGGGTCCCACATACAATGAGCAGTTCTTC | CASRGPTYNEQFF
TRBJ2-2 | NA | once | TRBV4-3 | TGCGCCAGCAGCCAAGGCATCGACACCGGGGAGCTGTTTTTT | CASSQGIDTGELFF
TRBJ2-1 | TRBD1 | NA | TRBV19 | TGTGCCAGTAGTCTATCTACAGGGGGTACATTGGATGAGCAGTTCTTC | CASSLSTGGTLDEQFF
TRBJ2-1 | NA | once | TRBV9 | TGTGCCAGCACAAACGATTACGGGGCTAGCGATAAATACAATGAGCAGTTCTTC | CASTNDYGASDKYNEQFF
TRBJ1-2 | NA | NA | TRBV19 | TGTGCCAGTAGTAGTGGACATAACTATGGCTACACCTTC | CASSSGHNYGYTF
TRBJ2-5 | NA | NA | TRBV5-1 | NA | CANPTVPTGAIKETQYF